This section outlines one T cell receptor beta chain sequence together with its context. The sample comes from a study of T cell responses to AZD1222 COVID-19 vaccine. Per germline, CDR1 MNHNY and CDR2 SVGAGI (reference sequence). The CDR3 sequence is 15 residues long. V was clipped by 0 bases and J by 8 bases, with 13 bases between them. Sequencing was performed with immunoSEQ multiplex PCR; in TCRdb, only in-frame clones are kept and a portion is missing. The table lists 150,000 to 200,000 clones, roughly 89% of them singletons. The chain couples TRBV6-6 to TRBJ1-4; tentative D call: TRBD1 (5 bases). The material was peripheral blood, obtained on day 0 of AZD1222 vaccination. This TCR came from an adult in good health. In DNA, the CDR3 is TGTGCCAGCAGTTACTCGCCAGGGAGTAAGGAAAAACTGTTTTTT. The encoded protein is CASSYSPGSKEKLFF.